The entry below gives a single TCR beta chain sequence along with its context. Its antigen is still unknown. The sample originates from a study of cytomegalovirus exposure and HLA in healthy donors. Study-level information: Earlier findings included roughly 100 million unique TCR beta sequences obtained from about 179 million T cells. Early released data comprised tens of millions of unique TCRs from HLA-typed donors. Study-wide findings and caveats: Researchers left out some V segments, among them TRBV6-2 and TRBV6-3, as indistinguishable. Cytomegalovirus-associated status was assigned to fewer than 200 TCR beta chains.

The primer mix had 60 Vbeta and 13 Jbeta primers. TCRdb's table, derived via immunoSEQ multiplex PCR, lists solely in-frame clones and lacks some. The table has about 170,000 clones, roughly 84% seen once; the top ten hold around 1.5%. Germline-derived CDR1 and CDR2 are LGHNA and YNFKEQ. The V end was cut by 1 base, the J end by 3 bases, with 16 bases between. The CDR3 is made up of 16 amino acids. The sample taken for sequencing was PBMCs. This sequence was found in a male donor in good health and CMV-seronegative. V gene TRBV4-2 combines with J gene TRBJ2-7; perhaps TRBD1 as D (6 bases). CDR3 sequence reads: CASSQGDGQRIYEQYF. DNA of the CDR3: TGTGCCAGCAGCCAAGGGGACGGACAGAGGATCTACGAGCAGTACTTC.